These 5 T cell receptor beta chains came from one sample sequenced in a study of T-cell reconstitution after alpha-beta-depleted transplantation in children. A TCRbeta library incorporating unique molecular identifiers was prepared. TCRdb re-called the PCR reads through MiXCR, storing one row per CDR3 protein. The sample records a few hundred thousand distinct CDR3 sequences, roughly two fifths being singletons. The specimen comprised PBMCs, sampled before TCRalphabeta/CD19-depleted stem cell transplant. Every receptor here comes from a girl aged 2 to 9 with aplastic anemia, due to receive a stem cell transplant.

This clonotype was found many times. The rearrangement joins TRBV12-3 or TRBV12-4 to TRBJ1-1; no reliable D call. Trimming cost V 5 bases and J 11 bases, with 15 bases left between them. The CDR3 is 12 residues long. The DNA for the CDR3 is TGTGCCAGCAGTACCATCAACAGAGGTGCTTTCTTT. Its translation is CASSTINRGAFF.

The chain links TRBV11-3 to TRBJ2-1, with a tentative D call TRBD2 (5 bases). Trimming took off 1 base at V and 8 bases at J, with 12 bases between the two ends. The germline gives CDR1 SGHNT, CDR2 YENEEA. This CDR3 is 14 amino acids long. The CDR3 DNA reads as TGTGCCAGCAGCTTAGTTGGGATGGAGGATGAGCAGTTCTTC. Residues: CASSLVGMEDEQFF.

V and J are TRBV12-3 or TRBV12-4 and TRBJ1-1; D unresolved. The CDR3 is made up of 13 amino acids. V was pared by 4 bases and J by 2 bases, with 8 bases between. The CDR3: CASSYTDNTEAFF. CDR3 nucleotide sequence: TGTGCCAGCAGTTACACAGACAACACTGAAGCTTTCTTT.

The chain couples TRBV6-1 to TRBJ2-5, with D perhaps being TRBD1 or TRBD2 (6 bases each). The germline CDR1 and CDR2 sequences are MNHNS and SASEGT. V lost 2 bases and J 1 base, leaving 20 bases between the germline ends. CDR3 length: 18 amino acids. The CDR3 nucleotides read TGTGCCAGCAGTGAATGGATCGGGGGCAGAGCGTCCCAAGAGACCCAGTACTTC. Translation gives CASSEWIGGRASQETQYF.

The rearrangement joins TRBV7-2 to TRBJ2-7; the D is unclear. The CDR3 contains 11 residues. Trimming pared 2 bases from V and 6 bases from J, leaving 5 bases between. Germline CDR1 SGHTA, CDR2 FQGNSA. The CDR3 DNA reads TGTGCCAGCAGCTTATATCTCGAGCAGTACTTC. Translating it yields CASSLYLEQYF.